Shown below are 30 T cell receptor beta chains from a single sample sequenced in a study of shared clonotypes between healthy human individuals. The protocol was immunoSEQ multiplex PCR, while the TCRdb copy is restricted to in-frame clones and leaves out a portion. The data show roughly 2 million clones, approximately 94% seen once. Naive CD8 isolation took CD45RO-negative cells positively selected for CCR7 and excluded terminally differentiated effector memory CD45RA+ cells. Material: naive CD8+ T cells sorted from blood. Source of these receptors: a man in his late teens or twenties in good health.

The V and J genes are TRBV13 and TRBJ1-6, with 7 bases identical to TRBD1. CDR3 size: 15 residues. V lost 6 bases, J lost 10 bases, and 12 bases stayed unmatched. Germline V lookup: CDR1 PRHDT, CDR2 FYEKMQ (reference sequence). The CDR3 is CASRTHGRGFSPLHF. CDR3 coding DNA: TGTGCCAGCAGAACCCACGGCAGGGGGTTCTCACCCCTCCACTTT.

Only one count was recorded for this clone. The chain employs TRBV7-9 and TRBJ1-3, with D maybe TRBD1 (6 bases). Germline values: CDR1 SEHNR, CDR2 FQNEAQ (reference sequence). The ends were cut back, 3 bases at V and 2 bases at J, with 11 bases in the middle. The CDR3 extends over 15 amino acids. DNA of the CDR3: TGTGCCAGCAGCTTCCCAGGGGCCCCTGGAAACACCATATATTTT. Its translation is CASSFPGAPGNTIYF.

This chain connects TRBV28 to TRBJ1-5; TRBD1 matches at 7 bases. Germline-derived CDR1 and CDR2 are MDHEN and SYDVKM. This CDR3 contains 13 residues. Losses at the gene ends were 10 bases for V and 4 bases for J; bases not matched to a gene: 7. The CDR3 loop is CATSTGTNQPQHF. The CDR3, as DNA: TGTGCCACCTCGACAGGGACTAATCAGCCCCAGCATTTT.

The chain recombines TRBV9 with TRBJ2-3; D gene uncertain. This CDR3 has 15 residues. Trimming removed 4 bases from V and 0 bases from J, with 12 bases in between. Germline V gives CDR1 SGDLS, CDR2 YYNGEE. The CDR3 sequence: CASSQATPSTDTQYF. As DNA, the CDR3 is TGTGCCAGCAGCCAGGCTACTCCGAGCACAGATACGCAGTATTTT.

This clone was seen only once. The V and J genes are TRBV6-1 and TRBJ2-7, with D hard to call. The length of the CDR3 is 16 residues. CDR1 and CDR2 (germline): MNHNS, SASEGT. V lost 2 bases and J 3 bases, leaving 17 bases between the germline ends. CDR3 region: CASSETFWDKNYEQYF. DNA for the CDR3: TGTGCCAGCAGTGAAACCTTTTGGGATAAAAACTACGAGCAGTACTTC.

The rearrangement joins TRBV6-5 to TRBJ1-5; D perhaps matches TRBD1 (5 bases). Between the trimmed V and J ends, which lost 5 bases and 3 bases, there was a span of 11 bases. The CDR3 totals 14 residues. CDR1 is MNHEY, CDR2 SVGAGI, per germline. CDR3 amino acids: CASSTGTANQPQHF. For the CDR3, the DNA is TGTGCCAGCAGTACCGGGACGGCCAATCAGCCCCAGCATTTT.

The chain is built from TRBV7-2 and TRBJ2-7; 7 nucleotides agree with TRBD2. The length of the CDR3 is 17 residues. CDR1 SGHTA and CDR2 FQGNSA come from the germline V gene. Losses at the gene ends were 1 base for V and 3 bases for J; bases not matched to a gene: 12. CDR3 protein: CASSLVGPSGGFYEQYF. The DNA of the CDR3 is TGTGCCAGCAGCTTAGTAGGGCCTAGCGGTGGATTCTACGAGCAGTACTTC. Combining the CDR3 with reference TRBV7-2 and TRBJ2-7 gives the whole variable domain GAGVSQSPSNKVTEKGKDVELRCDPISGHTALYWYRQSLGQGLEFLIYFQGNSAPDKSGLPSDRFSAERTGGSVSTLTIQRTQQEDSAVYLCASSLVGPSGGFYEQYFGPGTRLTVT.

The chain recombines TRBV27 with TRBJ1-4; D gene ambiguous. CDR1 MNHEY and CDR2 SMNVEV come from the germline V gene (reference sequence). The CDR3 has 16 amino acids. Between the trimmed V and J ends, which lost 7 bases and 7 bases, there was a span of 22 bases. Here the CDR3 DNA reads TGTGCCAGCATGCCCTTGAGGAGTAATTTAGGTGAAAAACTGTTTTTT. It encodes CASMPLRSNLGEKLFF.

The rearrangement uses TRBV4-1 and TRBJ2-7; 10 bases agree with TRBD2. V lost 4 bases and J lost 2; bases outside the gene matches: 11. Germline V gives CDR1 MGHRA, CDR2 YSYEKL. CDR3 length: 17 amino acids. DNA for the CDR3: TGCGCCAGCAGCCTCCGTCTTACTAGCGGGGTGACCTACGAGCAGTACTTC. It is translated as CASSLRLTSGVTYEQYF.

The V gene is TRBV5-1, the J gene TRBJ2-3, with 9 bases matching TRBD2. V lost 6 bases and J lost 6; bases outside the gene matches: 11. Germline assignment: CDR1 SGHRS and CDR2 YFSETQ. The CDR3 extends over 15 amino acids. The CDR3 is CASTYMTSGGDTQYF. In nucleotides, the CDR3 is TGCGCCAGCACTTACATGACTAGCGGAGGGGATACGCAGTATTTT. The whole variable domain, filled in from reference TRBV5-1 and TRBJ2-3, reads KAGVTQTPRYLIKTRGQQVTLSCSPISGHRSVSWYQQTPGQGLQFLFEYFSETQRNKGNFPGRFSGRQFSNSRSEMNVSTLELGDSALYLCASTYMTSGGDTQYFGPGTRLTVL.

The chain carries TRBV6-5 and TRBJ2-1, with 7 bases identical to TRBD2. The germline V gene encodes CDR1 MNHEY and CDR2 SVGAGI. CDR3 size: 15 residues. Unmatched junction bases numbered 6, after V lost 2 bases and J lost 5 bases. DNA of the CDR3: TGTGCCAGCAGTTACGCCGGGACTACGAACAATGAGCAGTTCTTC. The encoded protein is CASSYAGTTNNEQFF.

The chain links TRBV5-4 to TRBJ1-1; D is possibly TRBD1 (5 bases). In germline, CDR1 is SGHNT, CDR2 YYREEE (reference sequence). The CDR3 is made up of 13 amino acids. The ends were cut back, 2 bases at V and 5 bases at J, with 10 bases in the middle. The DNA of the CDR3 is TGTGCCAGCAGCTTATGGGCAGGGACTGAAGCTTTCTTT. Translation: CASSLWAGTEAFF.

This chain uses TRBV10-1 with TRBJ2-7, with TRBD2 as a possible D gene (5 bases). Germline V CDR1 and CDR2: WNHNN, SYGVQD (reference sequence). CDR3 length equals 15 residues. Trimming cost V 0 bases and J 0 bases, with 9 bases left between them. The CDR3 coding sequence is TGCGCCAGCAGTGAGTCAGTTGGGAGCTCCTACGAGCAGTACTTC. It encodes CASSESVGSSYEQYF.

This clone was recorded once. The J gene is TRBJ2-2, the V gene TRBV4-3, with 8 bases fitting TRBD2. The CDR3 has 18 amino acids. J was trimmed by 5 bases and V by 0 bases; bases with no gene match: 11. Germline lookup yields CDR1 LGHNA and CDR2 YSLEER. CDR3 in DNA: TGCGCCAGCAGCCAAGATCACAGAAGCGGGAGTAAGACCGGGGAGCTGTTTTTT. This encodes CASSQDHRSGSKTGELFF.

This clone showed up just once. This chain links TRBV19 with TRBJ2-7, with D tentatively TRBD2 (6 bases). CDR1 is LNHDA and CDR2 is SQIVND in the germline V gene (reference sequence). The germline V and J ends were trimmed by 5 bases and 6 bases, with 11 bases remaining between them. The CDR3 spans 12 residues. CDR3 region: CASSAGLFEQYF. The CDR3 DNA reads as TGTGCCAGTAGTGCGGGACTTTTCGAGCAGTACTTC.

The CDR3 region is CASSLEDYGYTF. CDR3 sequence (DNA): TGTGCCAGCAGCTTGGAAGACTATGGCTACACCTTC. The rearrangement uses TRBV5-5 and TRBJ1-2; unclear D gene. Trimming pared 0 bases from V and 3 bases from J, leaving 3 bases between. Germline lookup yields CDR1 SGHKS and CDR2 YYEKEE (reference sequence). The CDR3 consists of 12 residues.

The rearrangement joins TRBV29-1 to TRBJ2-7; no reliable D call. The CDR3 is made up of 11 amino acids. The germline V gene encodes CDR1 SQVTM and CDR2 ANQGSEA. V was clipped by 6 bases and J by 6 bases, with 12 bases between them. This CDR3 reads CSVLSSGEQYF. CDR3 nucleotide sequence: TGCAGCGTCTTAAGTAGTGGCGAGCAGTACTTC.

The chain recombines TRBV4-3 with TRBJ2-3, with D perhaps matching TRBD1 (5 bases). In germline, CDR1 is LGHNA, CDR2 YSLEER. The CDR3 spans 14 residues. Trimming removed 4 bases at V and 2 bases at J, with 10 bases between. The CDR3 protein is CASSPAGNTDTQYF. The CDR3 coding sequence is TGCGCCAGCAGCCCAGCAGGGAACACAGATACGCAGTATTTT.

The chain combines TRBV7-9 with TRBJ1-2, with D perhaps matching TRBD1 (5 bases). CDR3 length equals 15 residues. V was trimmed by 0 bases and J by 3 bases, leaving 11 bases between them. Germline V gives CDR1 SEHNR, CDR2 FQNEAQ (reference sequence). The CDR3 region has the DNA TGTGCCAGCAGCTTAGCAGGCAGGGAGTACTATGGCTACACCTTC. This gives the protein CASSLAGREYYGYTF.

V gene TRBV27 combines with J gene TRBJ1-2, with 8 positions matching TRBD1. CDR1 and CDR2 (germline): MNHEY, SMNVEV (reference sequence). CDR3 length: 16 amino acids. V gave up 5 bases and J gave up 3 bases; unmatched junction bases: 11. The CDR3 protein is CASSPSTGDEDYGYTF. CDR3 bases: TGTGCCAGCAGTCCCTCGACAGGGGATGAGGACTATGGCTACACCTTC.

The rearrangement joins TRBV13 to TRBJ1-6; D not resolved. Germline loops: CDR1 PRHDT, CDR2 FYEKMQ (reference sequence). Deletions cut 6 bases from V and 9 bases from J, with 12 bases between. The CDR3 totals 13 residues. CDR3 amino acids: CASSSQMGSPLHF. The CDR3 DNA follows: TGTGCCAGCAGTTCCCAAATGGGTTCACCCCTCCACTTT.

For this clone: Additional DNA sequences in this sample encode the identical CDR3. The CDR3: CAWSVGLEQYF. The CDR3 DNA reads as TGTGCCTGGAGTGTCGGACTCGAGCAGTACTTC. The chain combines TRBV30 with TRBJ2-7; D may be TRBD2 (5 bases). V was trimmed by 0 bases and J by 6 bases, leaving 6 bases between them. The CDR3 extends over 11 amino acids. Looked up from germline, CDR1 is GTSNPN and CDR2 is SVGIG (reference sequence).

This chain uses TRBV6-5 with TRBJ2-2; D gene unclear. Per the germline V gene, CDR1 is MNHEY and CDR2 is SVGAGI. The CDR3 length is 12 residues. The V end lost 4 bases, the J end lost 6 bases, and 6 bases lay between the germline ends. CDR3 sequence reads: CASSSLPGELFF. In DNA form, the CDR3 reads TGTGCCAGCAGTTCGCTCCCCGGGGAGCTGTTTTTT.

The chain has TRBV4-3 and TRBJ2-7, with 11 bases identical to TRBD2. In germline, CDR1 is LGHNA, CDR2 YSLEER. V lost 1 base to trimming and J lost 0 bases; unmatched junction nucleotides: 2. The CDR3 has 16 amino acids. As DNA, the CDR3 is TGCGCCAGCAGCCAAGTACTAGCGGGAGACTCCTACGAGCAGTACTTC. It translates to CASSQVLAGDSYEQYF.

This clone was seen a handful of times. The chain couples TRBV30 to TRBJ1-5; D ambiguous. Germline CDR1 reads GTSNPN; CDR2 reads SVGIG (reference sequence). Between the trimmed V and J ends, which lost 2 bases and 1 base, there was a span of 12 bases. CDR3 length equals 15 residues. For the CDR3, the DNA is TGTGCCTGGAGTCCGGCGGCAGCGAGCAATCAGCCCCAGCATTTT. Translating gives CAWSPAAASNQPQHF.

This CDR3 is CASSSSRTGDYTGELFF. The CDR3 DNA is TGTGCCAGCAGCTCCTCCCGGACAGGCGACTATACCGGGGAGCTGTTTTTT. The chain joins TRBV7-3 to TRBJ2-2; 7 nucleotides agree with TRBD1. Per the germline V gene, CDR1 is SGHTA and CDR2 is FQGTGA. The CDR3 totals 17 residues. The V and J ends lost 4 bases and 5 bases, in that order; junction bases with no gene match: 13.

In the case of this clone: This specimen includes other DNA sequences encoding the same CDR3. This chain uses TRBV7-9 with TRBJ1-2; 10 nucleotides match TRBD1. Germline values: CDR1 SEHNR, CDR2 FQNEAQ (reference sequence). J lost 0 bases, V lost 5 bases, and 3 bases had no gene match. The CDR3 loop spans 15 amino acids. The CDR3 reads CASSPTGGSNYGYTF. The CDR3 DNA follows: TGTGCCAGCAGCCCGACAGGGGGCTCTAACTATGGCTACACCTTC.

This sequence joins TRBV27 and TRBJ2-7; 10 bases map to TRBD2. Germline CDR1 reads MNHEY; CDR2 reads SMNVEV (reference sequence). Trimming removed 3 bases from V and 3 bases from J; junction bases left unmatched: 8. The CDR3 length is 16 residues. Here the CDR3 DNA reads TGTGCCAGCAGTTTGGGGCTAGCGGGGGCTGGCTACGAGCAGTACTTC. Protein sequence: CASSLGLAGAGYEQYF.

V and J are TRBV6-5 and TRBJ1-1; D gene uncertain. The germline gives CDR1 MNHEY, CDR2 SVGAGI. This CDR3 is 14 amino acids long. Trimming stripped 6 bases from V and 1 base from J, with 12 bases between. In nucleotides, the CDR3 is TGTGCCAGCAGACAAGCGGCAGCGAACACTGAAGCTTTCTTT. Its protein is CASRQAAANTEAFF.

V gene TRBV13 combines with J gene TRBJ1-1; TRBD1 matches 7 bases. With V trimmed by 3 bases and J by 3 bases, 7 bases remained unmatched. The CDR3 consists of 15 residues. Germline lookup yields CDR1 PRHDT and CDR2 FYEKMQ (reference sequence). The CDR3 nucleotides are TGTGCCAGCAGCTTGCTACAGGGGTCAGACACTGAAGCTTTCTTT. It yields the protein CASSLLQGSDTEAFF. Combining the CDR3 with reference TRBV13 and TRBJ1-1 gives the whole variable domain AAGVIQSPRHLIKEKRETATLKCYPIPRHDTVYWYQQGPGQDPQFLISFYEKMQSDKGSIPDRFSAQQFSDYHSELNMSSLELGDSALYFCASSLLQGSDTEAFFGQGTRLTVV.